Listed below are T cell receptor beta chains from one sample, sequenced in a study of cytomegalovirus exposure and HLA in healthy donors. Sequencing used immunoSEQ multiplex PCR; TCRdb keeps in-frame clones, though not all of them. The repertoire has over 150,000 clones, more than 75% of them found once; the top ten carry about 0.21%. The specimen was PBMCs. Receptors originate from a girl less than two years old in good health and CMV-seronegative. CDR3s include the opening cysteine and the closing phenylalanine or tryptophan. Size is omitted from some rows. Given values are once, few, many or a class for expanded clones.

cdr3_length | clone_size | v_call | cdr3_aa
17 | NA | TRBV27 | CASSSLSHPGGEETQYF
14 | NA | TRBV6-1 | CASRDGTGAHGYTF
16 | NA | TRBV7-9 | CSSSSPLRTGGYEQYF
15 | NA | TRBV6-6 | CASSLQGVRTDTQYF
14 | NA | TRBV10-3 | CAISEGAGVLTQYF
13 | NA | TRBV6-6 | CASSFDTSYEQYF
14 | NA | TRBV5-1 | CASSLGGGTGELFF
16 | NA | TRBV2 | CASSESVVYSNQPQHF
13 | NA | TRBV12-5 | CASGYPGGAGYTF
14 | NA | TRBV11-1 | CASSALKAGEEQYF
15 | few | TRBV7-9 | CASSERGGAWWEQYF
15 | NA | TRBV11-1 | CASSLGTSSYNEQFF
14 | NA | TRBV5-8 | CASSPNRGYNEQFF
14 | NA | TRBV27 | CASSLLGRNTEAFF
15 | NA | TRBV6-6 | CASSYGDGSRYEQYF
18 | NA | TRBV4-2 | CASSRDPLAGISYNEQFF
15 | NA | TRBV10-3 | CAISVMGPFPDTQYF
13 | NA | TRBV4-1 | CASSPRGLETQYF
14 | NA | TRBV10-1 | CASSRYRANTEAFF
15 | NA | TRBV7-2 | CASSLRAGARYEQYF
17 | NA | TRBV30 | CAWLGLAGVGWPGELFF